One sample yielded the 26 T cell receptor beta chains listed below, sequenced in a study of post-analysis software for immune sequencing data. Broader study findings: When patients were compared with controls, about five TRBV segments were more frequent, TRBV5-6, TRBV5-1 and TRBV20-1 among them.

These receptors lack a known antigen. Prepared TCR beta cDNA libraries contained unique molecular identifiers. TCRdb reanalysed the PCR reads using MiXCR and keeps one entry per CDR3 protein. Here the sample spans roughly 800,000 distinct CDR3 sequences, about 53% being singletons. Input material: blood. Receptors originate from a girl aged 10-17 years with multiple sclerosis.

V and J are TRBV29-1 and TRBJ1-2; 8 bases align to TRBD1. After removal of 2 bases from V and 4 bases from J, the junction contained 0 bases not matched to a gene. The CDR3 sequence is 12 residues long. Looked up from germline, CDR1 is SQVTM and CDR2 is ANQGSEA. The CDR3 nucleotides are TGCAGCGTTGAAACAGGGGGCTATGGCTACACCTTC. This codes for CSVETGGYGYTF.

V gene TRBV27 combines with J gene TRBJ2-3, with D tentatively TRBD1 or TRBD2 (5 bases each). This CDR3 spans 16 amino acids. In germline, CDR1 is MNHEY, CDR2 SMNVEV (reference sequence). Trimming stripped 7 bases from V and 0 bases from J, with 17 bases between. CDR3 protein: CASTFWGILSTDTQYF. DNA of the CDR3: TGTGCCAGCACTTTCTGGGGGATCCTAAGCACAGATACGCAGTATTTT.

This clonotype has more than one count but fewer than ten. The CDR3, as DNA: TGTGCCAGCTCACACGAGACCCAGTACTTC. Its protein product is CASSHETQYF. The chain links TRBV18 to TRBJ2-5; no firm D call. The CDR3 covers 10 residues. V lost 4 bases and J lost 5, with 2 bases in between. In germline, CDR1 is KGHSH, CDR2 LQKENI.

CDR3 coding DNA: TGTGCCAGCAGCTATACACGACCCGACACAGATACGCAGTATTTT. Protein: CASSYTRPDTDTQYF. This chain uses TRBV7-9 with TRBJ2-3, with D uncertain. The CDR3 consists of 15 residues. The germline V and J ends were trimmed by 4 bases and 2 bases, with 13 bases remaining between them. Germline-derived CDR1 and CDR2 are SEHNR and FQNEAQ (reference sequence).

The chain links TRBV7-2 to TRBJ2-3; the D is unclear. There are 16 residues in the CDR3. Trimming left V 1 base short and J 3 bases short, with 14 bases between. The V gene's germline CDR1 is SGHTA and CDR2 FQGNSA. CDR3 sequence reads: CASSLGPPRSTDTQYF. CDR3 DNA: TGTGCCAGCAGCTTAGGGCCCCCGCGGAGTACAGATACGCAGTATTTT.

This clonotype was counted once. This sequence joins TRBV12-3 or TRBV12-4 and TRBJ2-5; D possibly corresponds to TRBD2 (5 bases). V lost 1 base and J 13 bases, leaving 19 bases between the germline ends. This CDR3 has 14 residues. DNA of the CDR3: TGTGCCAGCAGTTTAGAACTAGGTCCCTACGAGCGGTACTTC. Translation: CASSLELGPYERYF.

The chain employs TRBV5-1 and TRBJ2-1; possibly TRBD1 or TRBD2 for D (5 bases each). The CDR3 has 13 residues. Looked up from germline, CDR1 is SGHRS and CDR2 is YFSETQ. V was cut by 4 bases and J by 9 bases, with 14 bases left in between. CDR3 sequence reads: CASSRRGGTEQFF. CDR3 coding DNA: TGCGCCAGCAGCCGTCGTGGGGGAACTGAGCAGTTCTTC.

The rearrangement links TRBV18 to TRBJ1-6; D unresolved. Germline CDR1 is KGHSH and CDR2 is LQKENI. This CDR3 contains 18 residues. Deletions cut 0 bases from V and 2 bases from J, with 14 bases between. In nucleotides, the CDR3 is TGTGCCAGCTCACCACCTCGAAGGGTATGGCCCTATAATTCACCCCTCCACTTT. Translating it yields CASSPPRRVWPYNSPLHF.

V and J are TRBV29-1 and TRBJ2-5; D might be TRBD2 (6 bases). Germline lookup yields CDR1 SQVTM and CDR2 ANQGSEA. The CDR3 is 16 residues long. V lost 3 bases and J 2 bases, leaving 19 bases between the germline ends. CDR3 protein: CSVELLAAEGQETQYF. CDR3 DNA sequence: TGCAGCGTTGAGTTACTAGCAGCCGAGGGGCAAGAGACCCAGTACTTC. Full variable domain (remainder filled in from reference TRBV29-1 and TRBJ2-5): SAVISQKPSRDICQRGTSLTIQCQVDSQVTMMFWYRQQPGQSLTLIATANQGSEATYESGFVIDKFPISRPNLTFSTLTVSNMSPEDSSIYLCSVELLAAEGQETQYFGPGTRLLVL.

The chain uses TRBV15 and TRBJ2-7; D unclear. The V end lost 1 base, the J end lost 6 bases, and 10 bases lay between the germline ends. This CDR3 contains 13 residues. Germline values: CDR1 LNHNV, CDR2 YYDKDF (reference sequence). The CDR3 here is CATSRAAQAEQYF. Written as DNA, the CDR3 is TGTGCCACCAGCAGAGCTGCCCAAGCCGAGCAGTACTTC.

The V gene is TRBV6-2 or TRBV6-3, the J gene TRBJ2-4, with D hard to call. V lost 8 bases to trimming and J lost 13 bases, with 21 bases between them. Germline V gene data show CDR1 as MNHEY and CDR2 as SVGEGT. The length of the CDR3 is 13 residues. This CDR3 reads CASWTGFSEEQYF. DNA for the CDR3: TGTGCCAGCTGGACGGGTTTTTCGGAAGAGCAGTACTTC.

This clonotype was counted ten times or more. This sequence joins TRBV14 and TRBJ1-6, with a possible D match to TRBD1 (6 bases). The CDR3 sequence is 16 residues long. The V gene lost 0 bases and the J gene lost 9 bases, with 15 bases spanning the gap. CDR1 is SGHDN and CDR2 is FVKESK in the germline V gene. The CDR3, as DNA: TGTGCCAGCAGCCAAGATCAGTCCAGGGGAAGTTCACCCCTCCACTTT. Translating gives CASSQDQSRGSSPLHF.

This rearrangement joins TRBV7-8 to TRBJ2-4, with D perhaps matching TRBD1 (9 bases). Looked up from germline, CDR1 is SGHVS and CDR2 is FQNEAQ. The CDR3 totals 19 residues. V lost 5 bases, J lost 13 bases, and 36 bases lay in between. The CDR3 region has the DNA TGTGCCAGCAGCGTGCGCGGGACAGGGTACGGGAGGGCCACTTGGGAGCAGTACTTC. Encoded protein: CASSVRGTGYGRATWEQYF.

The chain is built from TRBV9 and TRBJ2-1; TRBD2 is a possible D gene (5 bases). Trimming stripped 0 bases from V and 0 bases from J, with 10 bases between. The CDR3 has 16 amino acids. Germline CDR1 is SGDLS and CDR2 is YYNGEE. CDR3 protein: CASSVEAALSYNEQFF. As DNA, the CDR3 is TGTGCCAGCAGCGTAGAAGCGGCGCTCTCCTACAATGAGCAGTTCTTC.

The chain uses TRBV14 and TRBJ2-1, with 11 positions matching TRBD2. This CDR3 has 17 residues. CDR1 SGHDN and CDR2 FVKESK come from the germline V gene. Trimming at V came to 2 bases and at J to 7 bases, leaving 10 bases not matched to a gene. The CDR3, as DNA: TGTGCCAGCAGCCAACGGCTAGCGGGAGGAGATCGGAATGAGCAGTTCTTC. This sequence encodes CASSQRLAGGDRNEQFF.

The chain recombines TRBV9 with TRBJ2-1; TRBD2 aligns across 9 bases. There are 15 residues in the CDR3. Per germline, CDR1 SGDLS and CDR2 YYNGEE. V dropped 0 bases and J dropped 4; count of bases not matched to a gene: 2. The CDR3 bases are TGTGCCAGCAGCGTAGTTAGCGGGGGATACAATGAGCAGTTCTTC. Its protein is CASSVVSGGYNEQFF. Full variable domain (rest looked up from reference TRBV9 and TRBJ2-1): DSGVTQTPKHLITATGQRVTLRCSPRSGDLSVYWYQQSLDQGLQFLIQYYNGEERAKGNILERFSAQQFPDLHSELNLSSLELGDSALYFCASSVVSGGYNEQFFGPGTRLTVL.

Concerning this clonotype: A read error may account for a junction end that differs from germline. The chain carries TRBV18 and TRBJ2-7, with TRBD1 as a possible D gene (6 bases). This CDR3 is built from 14 residues. Germline CDR1 and CDR2: KGHSH and LQKENI. CDR3 region: CASSPSRDNYEQYF. The CDR3 DNA sequence: TGTGCTAGCTCACCGTCCCGGGACAATTACGAGCAGTACTTC.

As to this clonotype: Relative to the germline gene, one junction end is altered; a read error may explain this. The rearrangement joins TRBV7-2 to TRBJ2-7; TRBD1 matches at 12 bases. CDR3 length: 14 amino acids. Germline V CDR1 and CDR2: SGHTA, FQGNSA. CDR3 amino acids: CAGSAGTGGHEQYF. The CDR3, as DNA: TGTGCCGGCAGCGCCGGGACAGGGGGCCACGAGCAGTACTTC.

The chain is built from TRBV7-3 and TRBJ2-3; the match to TRBD2 covers 12 bases. Looked up from germline, CDR1 is SGHTA and CDR2 is FQGTGA. The CDR3 is 15 amino acids. V trimming: 2 bases; J trimming: 5 bases; junction bases outside the gene matches: 2. CDR3 sequence: CASSLSGLAGDTQYF. For the CDR3, the DNA is TGTGCCAGCAGCTTATCGGGACTAGCGGGAGATACGCAGTATTTT. The whole variable domain, filled in from reference TRBV7-3 and TRBJ2-3, reads GAGVSQTPSNKVTEKGKYVELRCDPISGHTALYWYRQSLGQGPEFLIYFQGTGAADDSGLPNDRFFAVRPEGSVSTLKIQRTERGDSAVYLCASSLSGLAGDTQYFGPGTRLTVL.

This clonotype showed up just a few times. The junction does not match germline at one end; this may be a read error. The gene calls are TRBV15 and TRBJ2-1; no clear D. Germline V gene sequence: CDR1 LNHNV, CDR2 YYDKDF (reference sequence). This CDR3 contains 13 residues. CDR3 amino acids: CATSRDFYDEQFF. Here the CDR3 DNA reads TGTGCCACCAGCAGAGATTTCTACGATGAGCAGTTCTTC.

The table lists this clonotype with a few counts. The chain links TRBV5-5 to TRBJ2-1, with D uncertain. Germline-derived CDR1 and CDR2 are SGHKS and YYEKEE (reference sequence). The V end was cut by 4 bases, the J end by 6 bases, with 8 bases between. CDR3 length equals 12 residues. The DNA of the CDR3 is TGTGCCAGCAGCGGGCCAGGCAATGAGCAGTTCTTC. This translates into CASSGPGNEQFF.

The rearrangement joins TRBV2 to TRBJ1-4, with TRBD1 identical over 7 bases. J gave up 4 bases and V 9 bases, and 11 bases lay outside the gene matches. This CDR3 spans 15 amino acids. Germline V gene sequence: CDR1 SNHLY, CDR2 FYNNEI. CDR3 sequence reads: CARGRTGDYNEKLFF. In DNA form, the CDR3 reads TGTGCCAGAGGCCGGACAGGCGATTATAATGAAAAACTGTTTTTT.

V is TRBV2 and J is TRBJ1-2; D is unresolved. Germline CDR1 and CDR2: SNHLY and FYNNEI. Trimming left V 5 bases short and J 7 bases short, with 14 bases between. CDR3 length: 13 residues. The CDR3 is CASSSEKSGGYTF. In nucleotides, the CDR3 is TGTGCCAGCAGTTCAGAGAAAAGCGGTGGCTACACCTTC.

V gene TRBV5-1 combines with J gene TRBJ2-1, with 8 bases aligning to TRBD2. The CDR3 totals 15 residues. Germline V gene data show CDR1 as SGHRS and CDR2 as YFSETQ. V gave up 7 bases and J gave up 7 bases; unmatched junction bases: 13. The DNA of the CDR3 is TGCGCCAGCTGCCCGGGGGGGGCCTCTTATAATGAGCAGTTCTTC. It is translated as CASCPGGASYNEQFF.

This clonotype has more than one count but fewer than ten. This chain uses TRBV3-1 with TRBJ2-3, with TRBD1 identical over 9 bases. V lost 4 bases and J lost 9; bases outside the gene matches: 5. The germline gives CDR1 LGHDT, CDR2 YNNKEL (reference sequence). This CDR3 spans 13 amino acids. The CDR3 coding sequence is TGTGCCAGCAGCCCCCGGGACAGGGTCACGCAGTATTTT. It is translated as CASSPRDRVTQYF.

This clonotype has only a few counts. The chain is built from TRBV6-5 and TRBJ1-2; a weak D match, TRBD1 (6 bases). V gave up 6 bases and J gave up 8 bases, with 13 bases separating them. Per the germline V gene, CDR1 is MNHEY and CDR2 is SVGAGI. The length of the CDR3 is 12 residues. DNA of the CDR3: TGTGCCAGCAGCCCTGACAGGACCGGCTACACCTTC. Its protein is CASSPDRTGYTF.